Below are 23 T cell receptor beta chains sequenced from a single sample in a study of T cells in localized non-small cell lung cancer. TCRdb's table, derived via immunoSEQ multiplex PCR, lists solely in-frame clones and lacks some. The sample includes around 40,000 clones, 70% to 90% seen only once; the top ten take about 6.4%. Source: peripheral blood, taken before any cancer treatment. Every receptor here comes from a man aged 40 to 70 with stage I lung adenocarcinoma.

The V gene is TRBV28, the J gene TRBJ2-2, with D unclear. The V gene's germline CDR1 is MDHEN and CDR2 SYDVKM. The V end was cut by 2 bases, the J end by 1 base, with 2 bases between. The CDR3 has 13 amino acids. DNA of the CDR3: TGTGCCAGCAGTTTACAGAACACCGGGGAGCTGTTTTTT. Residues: CASSLQNTGELFF.

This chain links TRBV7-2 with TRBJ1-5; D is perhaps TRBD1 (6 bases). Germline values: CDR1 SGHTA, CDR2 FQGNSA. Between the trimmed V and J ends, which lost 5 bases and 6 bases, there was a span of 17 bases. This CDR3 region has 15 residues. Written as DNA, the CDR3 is TGTGCCAGCAGCCCCTCGGGAAGCAGGGGTCAGCCCCAGCATTTT. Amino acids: CASSPSGSRGQPQHF.

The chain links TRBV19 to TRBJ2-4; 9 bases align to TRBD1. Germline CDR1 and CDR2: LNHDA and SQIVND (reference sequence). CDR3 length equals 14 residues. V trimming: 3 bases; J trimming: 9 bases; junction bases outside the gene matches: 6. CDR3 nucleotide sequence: TGTGCCAGTAGTATGGGACAGGGAAGGGGCATTCAGTACTTC. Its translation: CASSMGQGRGIQYF.

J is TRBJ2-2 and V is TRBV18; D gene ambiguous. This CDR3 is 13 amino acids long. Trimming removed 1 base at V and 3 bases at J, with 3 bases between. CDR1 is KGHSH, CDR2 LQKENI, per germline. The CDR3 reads CASSPRDTGELFF. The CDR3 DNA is TGTGCCAGCTCACCACGGGACACCGGGGAGCTGTTTTTT.

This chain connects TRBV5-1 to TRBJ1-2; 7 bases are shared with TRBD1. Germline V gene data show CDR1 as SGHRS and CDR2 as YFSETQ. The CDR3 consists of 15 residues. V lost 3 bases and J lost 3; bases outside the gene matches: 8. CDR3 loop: CASSYGQANDYGYTF. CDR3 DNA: TGCGCCAGCAGCTACGGACAGGCGAACGACTATGGCTACACCTTC.

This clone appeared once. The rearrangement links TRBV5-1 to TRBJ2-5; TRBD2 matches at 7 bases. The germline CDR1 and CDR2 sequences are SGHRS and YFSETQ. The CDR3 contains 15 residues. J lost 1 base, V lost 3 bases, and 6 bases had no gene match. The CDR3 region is CASSSGSGSQETQYF. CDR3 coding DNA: TGCGCCAGCAGCTCGGGTAGCGGGTCCCAAGAGACCCAGTACTTC.

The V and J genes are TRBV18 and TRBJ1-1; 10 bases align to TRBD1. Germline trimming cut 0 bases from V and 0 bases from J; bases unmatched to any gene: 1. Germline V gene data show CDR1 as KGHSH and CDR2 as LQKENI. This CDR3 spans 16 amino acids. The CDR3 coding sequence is TGTGCCAGCTCACCACCGACAGGGGGCATGAACACTGAAGCTTTCTTT. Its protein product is CASSPPTGGMNTEAFF.

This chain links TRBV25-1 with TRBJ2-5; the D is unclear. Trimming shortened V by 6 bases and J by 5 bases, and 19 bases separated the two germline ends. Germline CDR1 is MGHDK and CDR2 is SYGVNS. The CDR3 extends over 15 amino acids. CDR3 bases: TGTGCCAGCAGCCCCCCATGGAGAGAGAGGGAGACCCAGTACTTC. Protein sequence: CASSPPWRERETQYF. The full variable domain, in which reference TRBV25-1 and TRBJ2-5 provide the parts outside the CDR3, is EADIYQTPRYLVIGTGKKITLECSQTMGHDKMYWYQQDPGMELHLIHYSYGVNSTEKGDLSSESTVSRIRTEHFPLTLESARPSHTSQYLCASSPPWRERETQYFGPGTRLLVL.

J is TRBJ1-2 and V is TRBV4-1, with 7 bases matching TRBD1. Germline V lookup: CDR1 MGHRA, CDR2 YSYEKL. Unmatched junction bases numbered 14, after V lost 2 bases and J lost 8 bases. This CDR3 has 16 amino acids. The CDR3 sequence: CASSQSTGNRVKGYTF. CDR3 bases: TGCGCCAGCAGCCAATCGACAGGGAACAGAGTTAAAGGCTACACCTTC.

In DNA form, the CDR3 reads TGTGCCAGCAGCTTAGATCCAGGGGGAATGAAGACCCAGTACTTC. This sequence encodes CASSLDPGGMKTQYF. The chain uses TRBV11-2 and TRBJ2-5; TRBD1 agrees at 7 bases. The germline CDR1 and CDR2 sequences are SGHAT and FQNNGV. The CDR3 spans 15 residues. With 0 bases clipped from V and 6 bases from J, the junction kept 7 bases outside the gene matches.

CDR3 residues: CASSRTGRMDSGYGYTF. The CDR3 DNA is TGTGCCAGCAGCCGTACCGGGAGAATGGATTCGGGATATGGCTACACCTTC. The genes are TRBV27 and TRBJ1-2, with unresolved D. Germline V lookup: CDR1 MNHEY, CDR2 SMNVEV (reference sequence). The CDR3 totals 17 residues. Trimming pared 6 bases from V and 5 bases from J, leaving 25 bases between.

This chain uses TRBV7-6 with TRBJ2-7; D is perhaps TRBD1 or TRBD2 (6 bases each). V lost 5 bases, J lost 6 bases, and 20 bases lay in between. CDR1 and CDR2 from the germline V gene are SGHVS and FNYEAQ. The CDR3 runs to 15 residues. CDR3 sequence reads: CASSPSSGEGGEQYF. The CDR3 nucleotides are TGTGCCAGCAGCCCCTCTTCGGGAGAAGGGGGCGAGCAGTACTTC.

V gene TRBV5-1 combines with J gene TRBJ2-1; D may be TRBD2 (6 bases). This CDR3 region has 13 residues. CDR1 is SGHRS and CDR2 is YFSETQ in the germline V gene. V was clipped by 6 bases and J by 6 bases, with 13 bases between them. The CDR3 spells CASNWGTLNEQFF. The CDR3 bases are TGCGCCAGCAATTGGGGGACTCTCAATGAGCAGTTCTTC.

Here the CDR3 reads CASGRAIQETQYF. For the CDR3, the DNA is TGTGCCAGCGGGAGGGCTATCCAAGAGACCCAGTACTTC. The chain carries TRBV2 and TRBJ2-5, with 7 bases identical to TRBD2. Germline V CDR1 and CDR2: SNHLY, FYNNEI. J was trimmed by 1 base and V by 8 bases; bases with no gene match: 4. The CDR3 length is 13 residues.

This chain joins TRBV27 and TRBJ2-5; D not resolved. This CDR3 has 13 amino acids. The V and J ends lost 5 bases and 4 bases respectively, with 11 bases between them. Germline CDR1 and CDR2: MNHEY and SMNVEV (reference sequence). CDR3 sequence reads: CASSLHIGETQYF. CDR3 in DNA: TGTGCCAGCAGTCTCCACATTGGAGAGACCCAGTACTTC.

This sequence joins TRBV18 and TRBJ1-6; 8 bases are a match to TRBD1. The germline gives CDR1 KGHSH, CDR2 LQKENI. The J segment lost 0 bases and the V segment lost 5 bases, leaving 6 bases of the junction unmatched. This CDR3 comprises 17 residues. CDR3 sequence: CASSAGQGSSYNSPLHF. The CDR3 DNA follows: TGTGCCAGCTCAGCCGGACAGGGAAGCTCCTATAATTCACCCCTCCACTTT.

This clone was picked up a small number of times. CDR3 sequence: CASSTHSNQPQHF. CDR3 coding DNA: TGTGCCAGCAGCACGCATAGCAATCAGCCCCAGCATTTT. This chain uses TRBV7-2 with TRBJ1-5; D gene ambiguous. CDR1 is SGHTA and CDR2 is FQGNSA in the germline V gene. V dropped 5 bases and J dropped 0 bases, with 5 bases sitting between them. This CDR3 spans 13 amino acids.

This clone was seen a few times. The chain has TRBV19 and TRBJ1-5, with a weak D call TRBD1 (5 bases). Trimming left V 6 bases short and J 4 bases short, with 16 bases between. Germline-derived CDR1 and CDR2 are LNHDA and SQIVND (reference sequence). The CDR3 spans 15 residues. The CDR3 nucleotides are TGTGCCAGTAGCGAACGGGGCAGCGGGAATCAGCCCCAGCATTTT. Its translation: CASSERGSGNQPQHF.

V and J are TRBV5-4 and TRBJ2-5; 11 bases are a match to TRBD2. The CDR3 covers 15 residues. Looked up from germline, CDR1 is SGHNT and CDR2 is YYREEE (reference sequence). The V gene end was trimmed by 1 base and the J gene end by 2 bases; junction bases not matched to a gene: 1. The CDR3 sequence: CASSLPSGGQETQYF. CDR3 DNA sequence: TGTGCCAGCAGCTTGCCTAGCGGGGGGCAAGAGACCCAGTACTTC.

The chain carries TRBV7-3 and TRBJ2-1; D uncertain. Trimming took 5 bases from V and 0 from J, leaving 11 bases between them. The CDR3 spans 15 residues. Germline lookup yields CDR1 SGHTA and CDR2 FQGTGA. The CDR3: CASSVQSVSYNEQFF. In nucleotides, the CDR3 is TGTGCCAGCAGCGTACAGTCTGTCTCCTACAATGAGCAGTTCTTC.

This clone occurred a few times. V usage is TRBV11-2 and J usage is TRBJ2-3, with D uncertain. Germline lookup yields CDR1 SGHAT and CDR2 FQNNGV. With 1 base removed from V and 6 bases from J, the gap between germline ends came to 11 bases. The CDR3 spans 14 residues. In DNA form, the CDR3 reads TGTGCCAGCAGCTTAGTTGGTAGCTCTGATACGCAGTATTTT. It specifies CASSLVGSSDTQYF.

CDR3 coding DNA: TGTGCCAGTACCTCAGGGGTTCCCCCAGATACGCAGTATTTT. It is translated as CASTSGVPPDTQYF. V gene TRBV19 combines with J gene TRBJ2-3; maybe TRBD1 (6 bases). The CDR3 consists of 14 residues. V was shortened by 7 bases and J by 4 bases, with 15 bases between the two germline ends. Looked up from germline, CDR1 is LNHDA and CDR2 is SQIVND (reference sequence).

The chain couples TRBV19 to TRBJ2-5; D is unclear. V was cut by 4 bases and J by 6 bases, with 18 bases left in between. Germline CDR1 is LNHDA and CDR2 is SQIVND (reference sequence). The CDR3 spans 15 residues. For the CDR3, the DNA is TGTGCCAGTAGTAACCCGCTTCTAGTAGGACAGACCCAGTACTTC. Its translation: CASSNPLLVGQTQYF.